The rows below give T cell receptor beta chains drawn from one sample of a study of T cell responses to AZD1222 COVID-19 vaccine. Using immunoSEQ multiplex PCR, the repertoire was profiled, and TCRdb retains in-frame clones only, with some absent. The repertoire holds 110,000 to 150,000 clones, with 70% to 90% as singletons. The material was peripheral blood, obtained 28 days after the second AZD1222 dose. Every receptor here comes from an adult who received the AZD1222 COVID-19 vaccine. Both conserved end residues are part of each CDR3. The D gene is left open where the match is weak. Size values are once, few and many counts, or a class for expanded clones, and some rows have none.

NA	TRBV19	NA	TRBJ1-4	CASSIAGLEKLFF	TGTGCCAGTAGTATAGCAGGATTAGAAAAACTGTTTTTT
NA	TRBV30	NA	TRBJ2-3	CAWTTGGPNTQYF	TGTGCCTGGACCACAGGAGGTCCGAATACGCAGTATTTT
NA	TRBV7-2	TRBD2	TRBJ2-3	CASNVAGGLPDTQYF	TGTGCCAGCAATGTAGCGGGGGGGCTCCCAGATACGCAGTATTTT
NA	TRBV25-1	TRBD1	TRBJ1-6	CASSPFRDRGRNSPLHF	TGTGCCAGCAGCCCCTTCCGAGACAGGGGTCGCAATTCACCCCTCCACTTT
NA	TRBV2	TRBD1	TRBJ1-1	CASRAGTENTEAFF	TGTGCCAGCAGAGCCGGGACAGAGAACACTGAAGCTTTCTTT
NA	TRBV4-3	TRBD2	TRBJ2-2	CASSQEAGLAGTGELFF	TGCGCCAGCAGCCAAGAGGCGGGACTAGCGGGCACCGGGGAGCTGTTTTTT
NA	TRBV7-3	NA	TRBJ2-1	CASSPSAESYNEQFF	TGTGCCAGCAGCCCCTCAGCGGAGTCCTACAATGAGCAGTTCTTC
NA	TRBV6-5	TRBD2	TRBJ2-1	CASSYSFLAGDNEQFF	TGTGCCAGCAGTTACTCATTCCTAGCGGGGGACAATGAGCAGTTCTTC
NA	TRBV7-9	NA	TRBJ2-1	CASSPYGESNNEQFF	TGTGCCAGCAGCCCATACGGGGAGTCCAACAATGAGCAGTTCTTC
NA	TRBV27	NA	TRBJ1-4	CASTPLMGGGYEKLFF	TGTGCCAGCACCCCACTAATGGGGGGTGGGTATGAAAAACTGTTTTTT
NA	TRBV3-1/TRBV3-2	NA	TRBJ2-7	CASSQSSGHEQYF	TGTGCCAGCAGCCAAAGTTCCGGGCACGAGCAGTACTTC
few	TRBV4-2	NA	TRBJ1-1	CASSQGRLDSRNTEAFF	TGTGCCAGCAGCCAAGGCCGTCTGGACAGCAGGAACACTGAAGCTTTCTTT
NA	TRBV30	TRBD1	TRBJ2-3	CAGGQGTADTQYF	TGTGCCGGGGGACAGGGGACTGCAGATACGCAGTATTTT
NA	TRBV4-2	NA	TRBJ2-3	CASSQAAGLVRVTQYF	TGTGCCAGCAGCCAGGCGGCGGGACTGGTAAGAGTTACGCAGTATTTT